This T cell receptor beta chain derives from a study of Graves' ophthalmopathy and Graves' hyperthyroidism (dated by TCRdb to 2016 to 2019). Broadly, across the study: Peripheral blood samples were taken at the time of initial diagnosis, before any treatment was given. Once sampling was done, hyperthyroidism patients were given methimazole at a starting dose of 30 mg daily, while ophthalmopathy patients were given high-dose intravenous methylprednisolone. T-cell repertoires of thyroid tissue and blood were compared in 5 or 6 hyperthyroidism patients. A discovery set of 90 to 100 patients (around 44 ophthalmopathy, about 59 stable hyperthyroidism) was enrolled to explore V-J signatures distinguishing ophthalmopathy from hyperthyroidism. In total, approximately 130 blood samples were TCR-sequenced: 40 to 45 ophthalmopathy, roughly 80 hyperthyroidism and 17 hyperthyroidism-to-ophthalmopathy patients. The study used TCR beta repertoire signatures to distinguish Graves' ophthalmopathy from Graves' hyperthyroidism and to predict progression to ophthalmopathy. For training and testing, the 80 to 100 patients in the discovery cohort were randomly divided in a 7:3 ratio. The independent validation cohort included under 20 hyperthyroidism patients plus 17 patients who later progressed from hyperthyroidism to ophthalmopathy.

Overall study outcomes, separate from this receptor: In validation, the model predicted ophthalmopathy progression with less than 71% sensitivity and roughly 72% specificity; fewer than 15 predicted patients were CT-confirmed with GO in a median of approximately 6.5 months. No statistical method was used to set the sample size in advance, and the investigators knew which group each participant was assigned to. Most expanded thyroid clonotypes with a frequency above 0.001 also appeared in blood, which suggests that blood repertoires may reflect the immune response in the thyroid. In cross-validation, the 13-signature model distinguished ophthalmopathy from stable hyperthyroidism with around 90% sensitivity and about 81% specificity, while in the test set the corresponding values were approximately 79% and 70%.

Turning to this clonotype: It lacks a known antigen. No base qualities exist here, and no much larger clone lies one base off it.

Ophthalmopathy patients had moderately to severely active disease, Clinical Activity Score of at least 3, NOSPECS grade of at least 4, and disease duration under 3 months. Patients were excluded if they had other autoimmune diseases, uncontrolled infections, pregnancy or lactation. Diagnosis relied on clinical symptoms, serum thyroxine, TRAb, thyroid ultrasound and orbital computed tomography. Ficoll-Paque density gradient centrifugation was used to isolate PBMCs from around 10 ml of fresh peripheral blood. Total RNA was extracted with Trizol reagent and quality-checked on an Agilent 2100 Bioanalyzer. For repertoire sequencing, TCR beta CDR3 regions were amplified from RNA transcripts. HTBI primers and the Qiagen OneStep RT-PCR kit were used in a first-round RT-PCR, which was followed by a second-round multiplex PCR, size selection and purification. Libraries were sequenced paired-end with 100 bp reads on an Illumina HiSeq2000. The original pipeline was this. SOAPnuke was used to process the reads, throwing out any read that had adapters, had uncalled bases, had a mean Phred below 15, or lacked an exact constant-primer or identifier match. COPE v1.2.5 was used to merge the high-quality paired reads. Each unique nucleotide sequence was defined as a clonotype, and clonotypes were aligned to IMGT TRB V, D and J references with MiTCR v1.1. Only V-J combinations with frequency above 0.0001 were analysed, covering approximately 99% of repertoires. For each V-J combination, a TCR clonal expansion and chaos score was defined as F50 clonal expansion divided by the chaos observed in the TCRdist matrix. Welch's t-statistics and random forest were used to reduce the features to approximately 13 V-J combinations, which were then used as input to a naive Bayes classifier. The similarity between thyroid and blood repertoires was quantified using the Morisita-Horn index. TCRdb reran the public reads through fastp at Q25 and MiXCR, keeping productive beta chains. Here each entry gathers all rows of one CDR3 protein and keeps the most common genes and DNA. The V and J calls were not made by the authors but by TCRdb's processing. This sample holds 360,000 or so distinct CDR3 sequences; around 20% were observed only once. More than 1.5% of the sample rests with the top ten.

The CDR3 starts with the cysteine, ends with the phenylalanine, and has 15 residues. Solely the CDR3 DNA is kept, with 45 bases framed from the first base. The V end loses 4 bases and the J end loses 4 bases, and a stretch of 16 bases separates them. This TCR was recovered from a woman aged 18-29 years with Graves' ophthalmopathy. Donor details come from another sample of the same person, matched by shared clones. The sequencing sample was made of peripheral blood. The chain was built from TRBV12-3 or TRBV12-4 and TRBJ1-2, and perhaps TRBD1 as D gene, on 6 matching bases. The bases are TGTGCCAGCAGTTACCAGGACAGACGGTTCTATGGCTACACCTTC. This codes for CASSYQDRRFYGYTF.